This TCR beta chain was sequenced in a study of T cells in Graves' hyperthyroidism and ophthalmopathy. General study points: Ophthalmopathy and stable hyperthyroidism were told apart by a 13 V-J model.

Germline values: CDR1 SGDLS, CDR2 YYNGEE. This CDR3 has 15 amino acids. Concerning this clonotype: No antigen is known for it. One junction end does not reproduce the germline sequence, and a read error may be involved.

The investigators amplified TCR beta CDR3 regions from RNA transcripts. TCR CDR3 regions were first amplified by RT-PCR with HTBI primers. TCRdb passed the multiplex PCR reads through MiXCR, listing each CDR3 protein once. This table has some 510,000 distinct CDR3 sequences, about 43% appearing once. The V gene is TRBV9, the J gene TRBJ2-5; D not certain. The source of this sequence is a woman aged 18-29 years with Graves' hyperthyroidism. What was sequenced was peripheral blood or thyroid tissue (not recorded which). CDR3 region: CASSAQNLLQETQYF. The CDR3 coding sequence is TGTGCCAGCAGCGCCCAGAATCTGCTTCAAGAAACCCAGTACTTC. Full variable domain (remainder filled in from reference TRBV9 and TRBJ2-5): DSGVTQTPKHLITATGQRVTLRCSPRSGDLSVYWYQQSLDQGLQFLIQYYNGEERAKGNILERFSAQQFPDLHSELNLSSLELGDSALYFCASSAQNLLQETQYFGPGTRLLVL.